The source of this T cell receptor beta chain is a study of blood T cell repertoires in COVID-19. For the study at large: Acute and convalescent COVID-19 specimens originated in the United States, Italy and Spain.

The sample holds one count of this clone. In the original processing: Counts of nucleated cells, estimated from reference gene primer amplification, were obtained. Produced via immunoSEQ multiplex PCR; TCRdb's table is partial and in-frame only. That table furnishes V, J and clone size, whereas the DNA furnished D and trimming. The sample has around 30,000 clones, roughly 85% seen once. Germline values: CDR1 MGHDK, CDR2 SYGVNS. V dropped 3 bases and J dropped 1 base, with 6 bases sitting between them. This CDR3 is built from 13 residues. The source material was peripheral blood. This TCR was recovered from a man in his 60s with active COVID-19. V usage is TRBV25-1 and J usage is TRBJ1-2; no clear D. CDR3 sequence: CASSDGDNYGYTF. CDR3 DNA sequence: TGTGCCAGCAGTGACGGGGATAACTATGGCTACACCTTC.